The clone carrying this T cell receptor beta chain was seen a handful of times. PBMCs were obtained from about 9 ml fresh peripheral blood. TCR beta CDR3 region amplification was performed from RNA transcripts. The HTBI primer set served for first-round RT-PCR of the TCR CDR3. TCRdb reprocessed the multiplex PCR reads via MiXCR and lists one record per CDR3 protein. This repertoire shows over 550,000 distinct CDR3 sequences, 16% found once; its top ten account for around 18%. This specimen comes from a study of T cells in Graves' hyperthyroidism and ophthalmopathy. This CDR3 contains 16 residues. The germline V gene encodes CDR1 SGHRS and CDR2 YFSETQ. V lost 0 bases and J 0 bases, leaving 9 bases between the germline ends.

The chain recombines TRBV5-1 with TRBJ1-4; D remains unclear. Specimen: blood. The receptor's source is a woman aged 18-29 years with Graves' hyperthyroidism. CDR3 amino acids: CASSLGAGTTNEKLFF. The CDR3, as DNA: TGCGCCAGCAGCTTGGGGGCGGGGACAACTAATGAAAAACTGTTTTTT.